The T cell receptor beta chain described here comes from a study of control samples from healthy donors and cancer patients. The protocol was immunoSEQ multiplex PCR, while the TCRdb copy is restricted to in-frame clones and leaves out a portion. Counted here are about 92,000 clones, roughly four fifths occurring once; the ten biggest clones make up approximately 9.8%. Sequences were obtained from blood. This TCR came from a woman between 55 and 75 years old in good health.

CDR3 protein: CASSQERGVGSPLHF. The CDR3 DNA is TGTGCCAGCAGCCAAGAACGGGGTGTGGGTTCACCCCTCCACTTT. The chain joins TRBV4-2 to TRBJ1-6, with unresolved D. Trimming pared 0 bases from V and 9 bases from J, leaving 12 bases between. The CDR3 loop spans 15 amino acids. In germline, CDR1 is LGHNA, CDR2 YNFKEQ.